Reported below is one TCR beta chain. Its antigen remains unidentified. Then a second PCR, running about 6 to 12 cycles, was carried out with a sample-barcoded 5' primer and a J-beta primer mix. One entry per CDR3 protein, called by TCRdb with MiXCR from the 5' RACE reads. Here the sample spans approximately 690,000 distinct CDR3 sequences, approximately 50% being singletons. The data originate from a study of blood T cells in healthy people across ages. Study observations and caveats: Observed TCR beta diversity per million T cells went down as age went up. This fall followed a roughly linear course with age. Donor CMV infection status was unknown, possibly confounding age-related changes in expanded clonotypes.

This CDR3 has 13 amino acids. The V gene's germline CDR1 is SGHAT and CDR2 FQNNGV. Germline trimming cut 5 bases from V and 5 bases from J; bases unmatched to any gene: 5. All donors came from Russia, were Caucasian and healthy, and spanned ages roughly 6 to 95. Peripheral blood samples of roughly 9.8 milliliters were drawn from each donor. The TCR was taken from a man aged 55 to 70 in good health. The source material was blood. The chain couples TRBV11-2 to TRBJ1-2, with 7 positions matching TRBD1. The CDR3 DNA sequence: TGTGCCAGCAGCGAACCGGGACAGTATGGCTACACCTTC. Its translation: CASSEPGQYGYTF.